The 20 T cell receptor beta chains below come from one sample, sequenced in a study of shared clonotypes between healthy human individuals. Data came from immunoSEQ multiplex PCR; TCRdb stores just in-frame clones and leaves some out. The table includes roughly 890,000 clones, about 91% detected once. Naive CD8 isolation took CD45RO-negative cells positively selected for CCR7 and excluded terminally differentiated effector memory CD45RA+ cells. Sequences were obtained from naive CD8+ T cells sorted from blood. Receptor source: a man in his thirties or forties in good health.

As for this clone: Other DNA sequences in the sample encode the same CDR3. The CDR3 reads CASSVEAGGYEQYF. CDR3 nucleotide sequence: TGTGCCAGCAGCGTAGAGGCAGGGGGCTACGAGCAGTACTTC. The chain carries TRBV9 and TRBJ2-7; 7 bases agree with TRBD1. CDR1 and CDR2 (germline): SGDLS, YYNGEE. With 0 bases clipped from V and 3 bases from J, the junction kept 3 bases outside the gene matches. The CDR3 sequence is 14 residues long.

The chain couples TRBV7-6 to TRBJ2-7; 7 bases match TRBD2. CDR3 length: 15 amino acids. The V segment lost 1 base and the J segment 6 bases; nucleotides outside the gene matches: 9. Germline CDR1 SGHVS, CDR2 FNYEAQ. The CDR3 DNA reads TGTGCCAGCAGCTTAGGCGTAGGGCTAGCGGTCGAGCAGTACTTC. This sequence encodes CASSLGVGLAVEQYF.

CDR3 amino acids: CASRDGYYEQYF. The CDR3 nucleotides read TGTGCCAGCAGGGACGGTTACTACGAGCAGTACTTC. This chain uses TRBV2 with TRBJ2-7, with D uncertain. The CDR3 covers 12 residues. Trimming left V 6 bases short and J 3 bases short, with 9 bases between. CDR1 is SNHLY and CDR2 is FYNNEI in the germline V gene.

The rearrangement links TRBV29-1 to TRBJ2-1, with TRBD2 matching over 11 bases. Trimming took 4 bases from V and 6 from J; bases not matched to a gene: 17. The CDR3 has 18 residues. The germline V gene encodes CDR1 SQVTM and CDR2 ANQGSEA. CDR3 bases: TGCAGCGTTGTAATCGGACTAGCGGGCAAACTTGATGGCAATGAGCAGTTCTTC. Translating it yields CSVVIGLAGKLDGNEQFF.

J is TRBJ1-1 and V is TRBV7-6, with D unresolved. The V end was cut by 3 bases, the J end by 1 base, with 12 bases between. The CDR3 is 15 residues long. Germline V lookup: CDR1 SGHVS, CDR2 FNYEAQ. The CDR3 nucleotides are TGTGCCAGCAGCTTGTATCCGAATGAGAACACTGAAGCTTTCTTT. It is translated as CASSLYPNENTEAFF.

The sample holds one count of this clone. CDR3 sequence: CASSLGIDPGGQYF. The DNA for the CDR3 is TGTGCCAGCAGCTTAGGTATAGACCCAGGGGGCCAGTACTTC. V and J are TRBV7-9 and TRBJ2-5; 7 bases align to TRBD1. The CDR3 length is 14 residues. Trimming cost V 1 base and J 10 bases; bases outside gene matches: 9. CDR1 and CDR2 (germline): SEHNR, FQNEAQ (reference sequence).

This chain links TRBV19 with TRBJ2-1, with D unclear. CDR1 is LNHDA and CDR2 is SQIVND in the germline V gene (reference sequence). V was trimmed by 3 bases and J by 4 bases, leaving 13 bases between them. The CDR3 is made up of 15 amino acids. CDR3 loop: CASSITGLYYNEQFF. Written as DNA, the CDR3 is TGTGCCAGTAGTATTACCGGTCTGTATTACAATGAGCAGTTCTTC.

V is TRBV2 and J is TRBJ2-2; no reliable D call. The germline V gene encodes CDR1 SNHLY and CDR2 FYNNEI. CDR3 length equals 15 residues. V was shortened by 0 bases and J by 5 bases, with 10 bases between the two germline ends. CDR3: CASSEAGRGTGELFF. The CDR3 DNA sequence: TGTGCCAGCAGTGAAGCAGGTCGTGGGACCGGGGAGCTGTTTTTT.

This chain connects TRBV19 to TRBJ2-7, with 7 bases identical to TRBD1. J was trimmed by 3 bases and V by 5 bases; bases with no gene match: 7. In germline, CDR1 is LNHDA, CDR2 SQIVND (reference sequence). CDR3 length: 14 amino acids. This CDR3 is CASSGTTGIYEQYF. The CDR3 nucleotides read TGTGCCAGTAGTGGAACGACAGGGATCTACGAGCAGTACTTC. Complete variable domain (other parts from reference TRBV19 and TRBJ2-7): DGGITQSPKYLFRKEGQNVTLSCEQNLNHDAMYWYRQDPGQGLRLIYYSQIVNDFQKGDIAEGYSVSREKKESFPLTVTSAQKNPTAFYLCASSGTTGIYEQYFGPGTRLTVT.

The V and J genes are TRBV5-1 and TRBJ2-5; a weak D match, TRBD1 (6 bases). V dropped 0 bases and J dropped 5 bases, with 11 bases sitting between them. Germline V gene lookup returns CDR1 SGHRS and CDR2 YFSETQ. This CDR3 comprises 14 residues. CDR3 sequence (DNA): TGCGCCAGCAGCTTGGATCCAGGGGAGGAGACCCAGTACTTC. It is translated as CASSLDPGEETQYF.

About this clone: Other nucleotide sequences in the sample specify the same CDR3. V is TRBV29-1 and J is TRBJ2-7; D remains ambiguous. The CDR3 is 12 residues long. Between the trimmed V and J ends, which lost 3 bases and 4 bases, there was a span of 10 bases. Germline V gene sequence: CDR1 SQVTM, CDR2 ANQGSEA. The CDR3 DNA follows: TGCAGCGTTGAGGGCAGAAAATACGAGCAGTACTTC. Translation: CSVEGRKYEQYF.

V is TRBV28 and J is TRBJ1-3, with a weak D call TRBD1 (5 bases). The V gene's germline CDR1 is MDHEN and CDR2 SYDVKM. V lost 3 bases and J 4 bases, leaving 10 bases between the germline ends. The CDR3 runs 14 residues. CDR3 loop: CASSFAGPGNTIYF. The CDR3 DNA sequence: TGTGCCAGCAGTTTCGCAGGGCCCGGAAACACCATATATTTT.

J is TRBJ2-5 and V is TRBV27; 7 nucleotides match TRBD1. Germline assignment: CDR1 MNHEY and CDR2 SMNVEV (reference sequence). V lost 6 bases, J lost 5 bases, and 9 bases stayed unmatched. The CDR3 loop spans 14 amino acids. CDR3 in amino acids: CASSPTGSIETQYF. CDR3 sequence (DNA): TGTGCCAGCAGCCCGACAGGGTCAATTGAGACCCAGTACTTC.

The chain has TRBV21-1 and TRBJ2-2. TRBV21-1 is reported as a pseudogene. The length of the CDR3 is 17 residues. The CDR3 spells CASSKDRASPRLGELFF. As DNA, the CDR3 is TGTGCCAGCAGCAAAGACCGCGCCAGCCCCCGTCTCGGGGAGCTGTTTTTT.

The chain couples TRBV7-9 to TRBJ1-5; D may be TRBD1 (6 bases). V shed 5 bases and J shed 7 bases, with 12 bases lying between them. CDR1 and CDR2 from the germline V gene are SEHNR and FQNEAQ (reference sequence). The CDR3 runs 13 residues. Written as DNA, the CDR3 is TGTGCCAGCAGCCCCGGGACAAAACAGCCCCAGCATTTT. This translates into CASSPGTKQPQHF.

The genes are TRBV30 and TRBJ1-4; 9 bases are a match to TRBD1. Germline assignment: CDR1 GTSNPN and CDR2 SVGIG (reference sequence). The CDR3 covers 14 residues. After removal of 2 bases from V and 8 bases from J, the junction contained 6 bases not matched to a gene. The CDR3 is CAWSMTGTGEKLFF. Here the CDR3 DNA reads TGTGCCTGGAGTATGACCGGGACAGGGGAAAAACTGTTTTTT.

This chain uses TRBV19 with TRBJ2-1, with 11 bases identical to TRBD2. The trim removed 7 bases at V and 10 bases at J, leaving 9 bases unmatched. This CDR3 has 14 residues. Germline V gene lookup returns CDR1 LNHDA and CDR2 SQIVND (reference sequence). The CDR3 DNA sequence: TGTGCCAGTACCTCATCCGGGACTAGCGGCGAGCAGTTCTTC. It translates to CASTSSGTSGEQFF.

The chain combines TRBV5-5 with TRBJ2-7, with 10 bases identical to TRBD2. Unmatched junction bases numbered 4, after V lost 5 bases and J lost 2 bases. The CDR3 contains 14 residues. Germline V lookup: CDR1 SGHKS, CDR2 YYEKEE (reference sequence). CDR3 sequence (DNA): TGTGCCAGCAGATTACTAGCGGGACCCTACGAGCAGTACTTC. This encodes CASRLLAGPYEQYF.

This sequence joins TRBV29-1 and TRBJ2-1; 8 bases align to TRBD1. In germline, CDR1 is SQVTM, CDR2 ANQGSEA. With 1 base clipped from V and 5 bases from J, the junction kept 1 base outside the gene matches. The CDR3 extends over 13 amino acids. This chain's CDR3 is CSVEGTGNNEQFF. CDR3 bases: TGCAGCGTTGAAGGGACAGGGAACAATGAGCAGTTCTTC.

This clone was seen once. The rearrangement joins TRBV23-1 to TRBJ1-5; unclear D gene. TRBV23-1 is labeled an ORF, and its function is uncertain. This CDR3 is built from 14 residues. Trimming removed 3 bases at V and 3 bases at J, with 9 bases between. This CDR3 is CASSHRTPNQPQHF. DNA of the CDR3: TGCGCCAGCAGTCACCGGACCCCCAATCAGCCCCAGCATTTT.